This entry describes one T cell receptor beta chain. Its antigen is undetermined. The V gene end was trimmed by 4 bases and the J gene end by 7 bases; junction bases not matched to a gene: 10. Germline assignment: CDR1 GTSNPN and CDR2 SVGIG (reference sequence). CDR3 length: 15 amino acids. This sample is part of a study of T cell responses to AZD1222 COVID-19 vaccine. Study-wide findings and caveats: As reported, nearly half of all spike-specific TCRs target variant regions that are unmutated. A mostly white British donor set with more females was recruited, and clonal diversity was possibly underestimated.

Here immunoSEQ multiplex PCR was the method, and the copy in TCRdb shows in-frame clones only, minus some. Of about 120,000 clones in the sample, 90% were seen once. The receptor comes from an adult in good health. The V call is TRBV30, the J call TRBJ2-1; TRBD2 agrees at 10 bases. The source was peripheral blood, collected on day 0 of MenACWY control vaccination. In DNA, the CDR3 is TGTGCCTGGAACAGCGGACTAGCGGTGGGGAATGAGCAGTTCTTC. It yields the protein CAWNSGLAVGNEQFF.